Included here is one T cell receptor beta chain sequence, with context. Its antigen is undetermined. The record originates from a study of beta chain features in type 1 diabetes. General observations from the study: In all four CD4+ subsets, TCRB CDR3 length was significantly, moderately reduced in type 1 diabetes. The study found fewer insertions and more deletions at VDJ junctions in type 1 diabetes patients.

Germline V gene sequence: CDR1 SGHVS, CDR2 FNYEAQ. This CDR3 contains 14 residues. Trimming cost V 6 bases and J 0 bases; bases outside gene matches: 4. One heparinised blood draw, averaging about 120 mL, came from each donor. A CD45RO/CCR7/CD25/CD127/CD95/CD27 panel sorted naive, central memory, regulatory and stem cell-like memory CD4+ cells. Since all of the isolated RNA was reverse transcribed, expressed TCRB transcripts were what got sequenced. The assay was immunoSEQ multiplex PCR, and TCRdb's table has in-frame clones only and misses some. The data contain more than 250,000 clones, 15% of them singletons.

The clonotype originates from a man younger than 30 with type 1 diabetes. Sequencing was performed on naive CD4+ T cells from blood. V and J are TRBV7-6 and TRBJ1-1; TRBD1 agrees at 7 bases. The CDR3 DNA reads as TGTGCCAGCAGTCCGGGACAGATGAACACTGAAGCTTTCTTT. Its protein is CASSPGQMNTEAFF.